This entry lists 11 T cell receptor delta chains sequenced from one sample in a study of delta chain sequences of gamma delta T cells. TCRdb re-called the PCR reads through CATT. The data hold 3,000 to 4,000 delta-chain clones, with 60% to 70% observed a single time. The sample taken for sequencing was a tumor sample. All receptors derive from a human donor with breast cancer.

This clone was seen a handful of times. Given a far larger clone just one base away, this is likely a sequencing read error. Other DNA sequences within the sample encode an identical CDR3. The chain employs TRDV2 and TRDJ1, with D uncertain. Germline CDR1 reads GEAIGNYY; CDR2 reads EKD. This CDR3 comprises 17 residues. The V end lost 3 bases, the J end lost 5 bases, and 24 bases lay between the germline ends. The CDR3 loop is CACDPIQPPEFSDKLIF. The CDR3 nucleotides read TGTGCCTGTGACCCAATACAACCTCCAGAGTTCTCTGATAAACTCATCTTT.

Concerning this clone: One end of the junction is discordant with germline, which a read error may explain. The CDR3 region is CATLSREADRSYTDTLIF. As DNA, the CDR3 is TGTGCCACCTTGTCAAGGGAGGCGGACCGATCTTACACCGATACACTCATCTTT. The chain couples TRDV2 to TRDJ1; tentative D call: TRDD3 (5 bases). The CDR3 is 18 amino acids. CDR1 and CDR2 from the germline V gene are GEAIGNYY and EKD.

This clone counts as medium-sized. TCRdb's entry gives the protein of a much larger clone, which mismatches this DNA's translation at residue 9, likely from a read error; the protein reported here is translated from the DNA. This chain connects TRDV2 to TRDJ1, with 7 nucleotides matching TRDD3. The V gene's germline CDR1 is GEAIGNYY and CDR2 EKD. J lost 0 bases, V lost 0 bases, and 18 bases had no gene match. The CDR3 is 20 amino acids. The CDR3 loop is CACDTVSRVGDRPYTDKLIF. In nucleotides, the CDR3 is TGTGCCTGTGACACCGTGTCAAGGGTGGGGGACCGACCTTACACCGATAAACTCATCTTT.

This clone was seen a few times. The protein TCRdb gives is from a much larger clone and does not agree with this DNA's translation at residue 2, likely a read error; the protein shown here comes from the DNA. The rearrangement uses TRDV2 and TRDJ1, with 9 positions matching TRDD3. This CDR3 region has 17 residues. Germline V gene sequence: CDR1 GEAIGNYY, CDR2 EKD. This CDR3 is CSCDTVGIRAYTDKLIF. DNA for the CDR3: TGTTCCTGTGACACCGTGGGGATACGGGCGTACACCGATAAACTCATCTTT.

Of note for this clone: The protein TCRdb lists belongs to a much larger clone and differs from this DNA's translation at residue 4, which points to a read error; the protein shown is made from the DNA. The chain carries TRDV2 and TRDJ1; TRDD3 matches 10 bases. This CDR3 has 18 residues. CDR1 is GEAIGNYY and CDR2 is EKD in the germline V gene. CDR3 nucleotides: TGTGCCTGTGGCACCGTCCGTGGGGGATACTCCCCCACCGATAAACTCATCTTT. Translating it yields CACGTVRGGYSPTDKLIF.

The V gene is given as TRDV2, and no J gene call is available; TRDD3 is the table's D call, not checked against the DNA. The CDR3 extends over 20 amino acids. Germline V gene sequence: CDR1 GEAIGNYY, CDR2 EKD. In DNA, the CDR3 is TGTGCCTGTGACACCGTGTCGAGGGACGCGGATCGACTCATCTCTGCAAAACTCACCTTT. Its translation is CACDTVSRDADRLISAKLTF.

Regarding this clone: TCRdb lists the protein of a much larger clone for this DNA, which differs at residue 12, so this is likely a read error; the protein given here is translated from the DNA itself. Other DNA sequences of this sample code for an identical CDR3. The V and J genes are TRDV2 and TRDJ1, with 7 bases lining up with TRDD3. Germline CDR1 GEAIGNYY, CDR2 EKD. The CDR3 has 15 amino acids. The CDR3 loop is CACDPVGEDTDNLIF. CDR3 DNA: TGTGCCTGTGACCCAGTGGGGGAGGACACCGATAACCTCATCTTT.

The V and J genes are TRDV2 and TRDJ1, with D possibly matching TRDD3 (6 bases). CDR1 is GEAIGNYY and CDR2 is EKD in the germline V gene. CDR3 size: 20 residues. V was pared by 0 bases and J by 14 bases, with 39 bases between. The CDR3 loop is CACDTVSGEGDRPYTVKFIF. The DNA of the CDR3 is TGTGCCTGTGACACCGTGTCAGGGGAGGGGGACCGACCTTATACCGTTAAATTTATCTTT.

The V gene was identified as TRDV2, while no J gene was called. CDR1 and CDR2 from the germline V gene are GEAIGNYY and EKD. The CDR3 runs to 19 residues. CDR3 region: CACDTFVLRSAHTDELLFF. In nucleotides, the CDR3 is TGTGCCTGTGACACTTTCGTTCTTCGATCTGCGCATACCGATGAACTCCTCTTTTTT.

This clone was counted only a few times. The protein that TCRdb holds for this DNA derives from a much larger clone and differs from the translated DNA at residue 9, which likely indicates a read error; the protein shown here is translated from the DNA. V is TRDV2 and J is TRDJ1; 8 nucleotides agree with TRDD3. CDR1 is GEAIGNYY, CDR2 EKD, per germline. The CDR3 runs to 17 residues. V gave up 1 base and J gave up 0 bases; unmatched junction bases: 9. The CDR3: CACDTLLGGRYTDKLIF. CDR3 nucleotide sequence: TGTGCCTGTGACACTCTACTGGGGGGACGGTACACCGATAAACTCATCTTT.

As to this clone: The protein TCRdb gives is from a much larger clone and does not agree with this DNA's translation at residues 2 and 5, likely a read error; the protein shown here comes from the DNA. This rearrangement joins TRDV2 to TRDJ1; TRDD3 matches at 7 bases. Germline lookup yields CDR1 GEAIGNYY and CDR2 EKD. This CDR3 is built from 16 residues. Here the CDR3 reads CSCDVLGESYTDKLIF. DNA for the CDR3: TGTTCCTGTGACGTATTGGGGGAATCGTACACCGATAAACTCATCTTT.